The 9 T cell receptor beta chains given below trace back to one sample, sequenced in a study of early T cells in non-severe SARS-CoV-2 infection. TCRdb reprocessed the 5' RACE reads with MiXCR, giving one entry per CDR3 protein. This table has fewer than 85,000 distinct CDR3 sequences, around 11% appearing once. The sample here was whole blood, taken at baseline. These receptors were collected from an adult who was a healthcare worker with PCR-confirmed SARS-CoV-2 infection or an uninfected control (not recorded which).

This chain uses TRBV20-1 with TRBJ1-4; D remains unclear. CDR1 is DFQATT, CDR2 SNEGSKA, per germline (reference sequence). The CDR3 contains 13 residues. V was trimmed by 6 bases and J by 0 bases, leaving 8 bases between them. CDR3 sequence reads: CSARRATNEKLFF. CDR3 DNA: TGCAGTGCGAGGAGGGCAACTAATGAAAAACTGTTTTTT.

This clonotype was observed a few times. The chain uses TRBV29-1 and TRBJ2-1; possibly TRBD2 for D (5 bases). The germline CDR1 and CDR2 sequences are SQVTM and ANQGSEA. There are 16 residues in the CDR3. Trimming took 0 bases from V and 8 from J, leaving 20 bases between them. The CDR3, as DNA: TGCAGCGTTGAAGATCGGATAGCGCGAGGAGGCGATGAGCAGTTCTTC. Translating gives CSVEDRIARGGDEQFF.

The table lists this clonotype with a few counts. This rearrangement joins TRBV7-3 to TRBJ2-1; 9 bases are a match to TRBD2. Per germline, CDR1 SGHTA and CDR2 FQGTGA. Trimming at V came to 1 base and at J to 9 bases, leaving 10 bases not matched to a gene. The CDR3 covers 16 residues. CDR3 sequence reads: CASSLNRASGVAEQFF. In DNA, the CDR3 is TGTGCCAGCAGCTTAAATCGGGCTAGCGGGGTCGCTGAGCAGTTCTTC.

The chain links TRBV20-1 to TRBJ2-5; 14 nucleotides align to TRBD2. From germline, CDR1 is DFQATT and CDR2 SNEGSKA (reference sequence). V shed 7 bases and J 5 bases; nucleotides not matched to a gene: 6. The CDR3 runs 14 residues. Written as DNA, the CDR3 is TGCAGTGTTCCGACTAGCGGGGGGGACGAGACCCAGTACTTC. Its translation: CSVPTSGGDETQYF.

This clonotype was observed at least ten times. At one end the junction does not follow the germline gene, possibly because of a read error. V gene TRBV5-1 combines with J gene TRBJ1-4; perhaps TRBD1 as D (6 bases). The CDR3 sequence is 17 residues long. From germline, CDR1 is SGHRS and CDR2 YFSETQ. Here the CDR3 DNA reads TGCGCCAGCAGCTTGGCCTTCTCAGGGGTGACTAGTGAAAAACTGTTTTTT. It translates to CASSLAFSGVTSEKLFF.

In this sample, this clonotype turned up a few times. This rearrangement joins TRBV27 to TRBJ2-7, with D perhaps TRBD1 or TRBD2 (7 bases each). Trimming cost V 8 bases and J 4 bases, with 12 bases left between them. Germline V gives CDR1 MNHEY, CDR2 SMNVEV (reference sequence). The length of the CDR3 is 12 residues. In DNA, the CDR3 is TGTGCCAGCGGCAGGGGGGGATACGAGCAGTACTTC. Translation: CASGRGGYEQYF.

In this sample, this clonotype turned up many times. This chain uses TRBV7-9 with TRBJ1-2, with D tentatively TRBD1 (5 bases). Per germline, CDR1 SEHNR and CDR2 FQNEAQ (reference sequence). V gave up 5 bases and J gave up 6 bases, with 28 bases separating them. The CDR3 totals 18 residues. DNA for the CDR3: TGTGCCAGCAGCCGTGACCATGGGACCTCCAAAAACCGCCATGGCTACACCTTC. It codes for CASSRDHGTSKNRHGYTF.

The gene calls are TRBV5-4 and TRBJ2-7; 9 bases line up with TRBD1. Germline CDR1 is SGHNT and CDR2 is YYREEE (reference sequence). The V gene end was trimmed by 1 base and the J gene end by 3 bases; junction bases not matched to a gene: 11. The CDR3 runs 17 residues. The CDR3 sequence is CASSLFSTPGQGYEQYF. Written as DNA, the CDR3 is TGTGCCAGCAGCTTGTTTTCTACTCCGGGACAGGGCTACGAGCAGTACTTC.

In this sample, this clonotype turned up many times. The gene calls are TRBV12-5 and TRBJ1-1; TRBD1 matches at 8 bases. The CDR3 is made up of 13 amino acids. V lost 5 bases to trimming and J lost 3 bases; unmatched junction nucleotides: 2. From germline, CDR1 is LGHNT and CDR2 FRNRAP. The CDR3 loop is CASGTGGYTEAFF. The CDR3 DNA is TGTGCTAGTGGTACAGGGGGTTACACTGAAGCTTTCTTT. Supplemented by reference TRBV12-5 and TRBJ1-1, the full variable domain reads DARVTQTPRHKVTEMGQEVTMRCQPILGHNTVFWYRQTMMQGLELLAYFRNRAPLDDSGMPKDRFSAEMPDATLATLKIQPSEPRDSAVYFCASGTGGYTEAFFGQGTRLTVV.